This TCR beta chain was documented in a study of blood T cell repertoires in COVID-19. TCRdb's copy holds only in-frame clones and misses some; the assay was immunoSEQ multiplex PCR. The table includes roughly 160,000 clones, about nine tenths detected once. The germline CDR1 and CDR2 sequences are SNHLY and FYNNEI. There are 13 residues in the CDR3. Deletions cut 10 bases from V and 1 base from J, with 13 bases between. V gene TRBV2 combines with J gene TRBJ1-2; D gene unclear. Sequenced material: peripheral blood. The origin of this receptor is a man aged 18 to 29 with COVID-19, enrolled during active disease. For the CDR3, the DNA is TGTGCCATTCAAGCAGCGGATAACTATGGCTACACCTTC. It specifies CAIQAADNYGYTF.